Each of the 5 T cell receptor beta chains below was sequenced from the same sample in a study of regulatory T cells in long-lasting Graves disease. The time point denotes: newly diagnosed GD, antithyroid drugs for less than 3 months. PBMC-extracted RNA yielded the TCR library. Combining iRepertoire HTBI primers with Arm-PCR of CDR3 regions, the authors built TCR beta libraries. Via MiXCR, TCRdb re-called the multiplex PCR reads, giving one row per CDR3 protein. The repertoire has 680,000 or so distinct CDR3 sequences, 15% to 20% of them found once; the top ten carry about 17%. The same data also went into a second study, on T cells in Graves' hyperthyroidism and ophthalmopathy.

This material consisted of peripheral blood mononuclear cells (PBMCs), taken at new diagnosis, from a patient treated with antithyroid drugs. The receptors originated from a woman in her thirties with Graves disease.

This clonotype appeared many times. The J gene is TRBJ2-7, the V gene TRBV6-2 or TRBV6-3, with D unclear. Germline values: CDR1 MNHEY, CDR2 SVGEGT. V lost 2 bases to trimming and J lost 2 bases, with 10 bases between them. This CDR3 is built from 14 residues. The CDR3 bases are TGTGCCAGCAGTTACGACCGTAACGCCTACGAGCAGTACTTC. It encodes CASSYDRNAYEQYF.

The V call is TRBV20-1, the J call TRBJ2-1; D perhaps matches TRBD1 (5 bases). Germline assignment: CDR1 DFQATT and CDR2 SNEGSKA (reference sequence). This CDR3 has 16 residues. CDR3 nucleotide sequence: TGCAGCTTAAGGGGCTTCACCTTCTTTTCCTACAATGAGCAGTTCTTC. Protein sequence: CSLRGFTFFSYNEQFF.

This clonotype was detected ten times or more. The J gene is TRBJ1-1, the V gene TRBV28; D ambiguous. Trimming pared 7 bases from V and 0 bases from J, leaving 12 bases between. Germline V gene data show CDR1 as MDHEN and CDR2 as SYDVKM. The CDR3 has 14 residues. Written as DNA, the CDR3 is TGTGCCAGCACCCCTACAGCCATGAACACTGAAGCTTTCTTT. This translates into CASTPTAMNTEAFF.

The genes are TRBV24-1 and TRBJ1-1; TRBD1 agrees at 9 bases. V dropped 5 bases and J dropped 8; count of bases not matched to a gene: 17. Germline V gene data show CDR1 as KGHDR and CDR2 as SFDVKD. The length of the CDR3 is 17 residues. CDR3 nucleotides: TGTGCCACCAGTGGACGAATTAAGACAGGGGGTTACGTAGAAGCTTTCTTT. It yields the protein CATSGRIKTGGYVEAFF.

The chain joins TRBV19 to TRBJ2-3; D is unresolved. With 8 bases removed from V and 9 bases from J, the gap between germline ends came to 21 bases. Germline loops: CDR1 LNHDA, CDR2 SQIVND (reference sequence). The CDR3 length is 14 residues. Here the CDR3 DNA reads TGTGCCAGTTCCGGGTTCACTCCACTCTTAACGCAGTATTTT. Its translation: CASSGFTPLLTQYF.